Below, one T cell receptor (beta chain) is given with its context. V lost 7 bases, J lost 5 bases, and 11 bases stayed unmatched. This CDR3 is 15 amino acids long. The germline CDR1 and CDR2 sequences are MDHEN and SYDVKM. The data derive from a study of blood T cell repertoires in COVID-19. Study information: The United States, Italy and Spain supplied acute and convalescent COVID-19 samples. Sources were T cells, B-cell-depleted T cells, or PBMCs; the material itself was cDNA or gDNA.

As originally analysed: Reference gene primers were amplified, and this amplification served to estimate nucleated cell counts. Libraries were prepared by immunoSEQ multiplex PCR; TCRdb keeps only in-frame clonotypes and omits some of them. V, J and clone size derive from that table, while D and trimming were established from the DNA sequence. The table lists fewer than 250,000 clones, 70% to 90% of them singletons, with approximately 4% in the top ten. This chain connects TRBV28 to TRBJ1-5; 7 bases agree with TRBD1. Sequencing used peripheral blood. This clonotype was sampled from a human donor in a cohort sampled during active COVID-19. CDR3 region: CASISVRTGDQPQHF. Here the CDR3 DNA reads TGTGCCAGCATTAGCGTCCGGACAGGAGATCAGCCCCAGCATTTT.